This TCR beta chain was sequenced for a study of cytomegalovirus exposure and HLA in healthy donors (dated by TCRdb to between 2016 and 2019). Describing the broader study: According to an earlier analysis of a few hundred of the donors, about 179 million T cells yielded roughly 110 million unique TCR beta sequences and roughly 280 Gb of sequence data. An early release covering roughly 640 HLA-typed donors comprised 250 to 350 gigabases of sequencing data and 85 million to 100 million unique TCR sequences. Among the roughly 430 genotyped donors, about 83% belonged to the genetic ancestry cluster associated with self-reported Caucasian donors. The study aimed to test whether cataloging public T cell receptors could reveal signatures of past pathogen exposure. The T cell repertoires of around 730 subjects were profiled by immunosequencing and related to cytomegalovirus serostatus. A separate validation cohort of roughly 110 different subjects was used in addition to the roughly 620-subject first cohort. The study combined high-throughput TCR immunosequencing, statistical association of individual TCRs with disease status, and machine learning to predict cytomegalovirus infection status. A later analysis re-examined previously published TCR beta repertoires from about 670 donors and added high-resolution HLA genotyping to investigate patterns of TCR occurrence. Rather than drawing on any new phenotypic data, the later analysis identified candidate immune exposures from TCR beta sequences and the way those sequences occurred across donors. In an earlier analysis of roughly 600 of the donors, high-throughput TCR beta sequencing was used to judge whether each TCR beta V gene segment behaved as functional or pseudogenic. Donor age, sex, ethnicity and CMV serostatus were collected together with the repertoire data. In a later genetic analysis, genome-wide SNP genotypes for about 60% of the 666 donors were used, and that subset was treated as a discovery cohort. Every repertoire in the discovery cohort had been generated on one and the same sequencing platform. Class I and class II HLA loci were covered by the typing at four-digit resolution. Typing coverage varied by locus: roughly 620-640 donors for A, B, C, DRB1 and DQB1; approximately 500 for DQA1; approximately 610 for DPA1; 400 to 480 for DPB1. Several DR-DQ haplotypes were handled as single units for association and clustering because linkage in the cohort was strong. Among some 400 genotyped donors of the cohort, an average of roughly 240,000 unique TCR beta nucleotide sequences were sequenced per donor, roughly 20% of them non-productive. On the study overall, not on this receptor specifically: The sequencing pipeline was judged likely to have produced a cluster of highly shared sequence variants as a technical artifact. Compared with the approximately 720-donor mean, donors in an Asian-associated ancestry cluster had fewer N-insertions in productive TCRs, according to a later genetic analysis. In a later analysis, HLA-associated TCR beta chains were found to be more clonally expanded and to have lower generation probabilities than equally common non-associated chains. Correlated functional status among segregating V segments might be attributable to linkage disequilibrium, but an unknown experimental factor could not be ruled out. This cohort had only TCR beta chains sequenced, and the lack of alpha or paired-chain data limited which features could be detected. Several of the top co-occurrence clusters appeared to be linked to parvovirus B19, influenza, CMV and Epstein-Barr virus, according to a later analysis. The classifier was reported to diagnose cytomegalovirus status with high specificity and sensitivity in both the original and validation cohorts. A later genetic analysis associated a missense DCLRE1C variant with V-gene and J-gene trimming of TCR beta chains, and an independent cohort replicated the association. Sequencing depth was assumed to be roughly uniform across donors in the presence/absence analyses, though that assumption may not hold. In a later analysis, the rate of TCR association differed among HLA loci, with DRB1 alleles having the most associated TCRs and HLA-C alleles having the fewest. Approximately 16 rarely observed V segments, including chromosome 9 orphons, were excluded from the earlier analysis of several hundred of the donors because counts were too low. Because the 87-base-pair reads could not distinguish some IMGT-functional V segments, including TRBV6-2 and TRBV6-3, those segments were excluded. The authors suggested that the approach could potentially be extended to other disease states and immunological phenotypes. The study gave a list of 150 to 200 TCR beta chains associated with cytomegalovirus. In vitro tests confirmed that three of the cytomegalovirus-associated TCR beta chains recognize cytomegalovirus antigens. Most TCR sequences were observed very rarely across donors, whereas some public TCRs were present in many individuals. When HLA alleles, especially DR and DQ, strongly co-occurred, attributing TCR associations to individual alleles was difficult. A further reported finding was that TCR beta sequences accurately predicted the HLA-A and HLA-B alleles for most subjects in the first cohort. Specific HLA alleles were associated with 18,000 or so TCR beta sequences at a false discovery rate of 0.05 in a later analysis. The only immune exposure information available for the cohort was CMV serostatus. Most CMV-associated TCR beta chains appeared to be HLA-restricted in a later analysis, and the HLA associations seemed to be driven largely by CMV exposure. Because HLA typing was missing for some donors at each locus, association tests included only the typed subset. An earlier analysis of approximately 500 of the donors showed that most TCR beta V segments appeared in productive rearrangements either about 87% or about 30% of the time, which broadly matched IMGT annotations.

V is cut by 0 bases and J by 4 bases, and the space between the germline ends is 9 bases. The CDR3 starts with the cysteine, ends with the phenylalanine, and has 14 residues. Only CDR3 DNA is held: 42 bases, read in frame from base 1. Sequences MNHNS (CDR1) and SASEGT (CDR2) are obtained from the germline V gene. The cohort was made up of roughly 670 healthy bone marrow donors. All cohort members were sampled while nominally healthy, although unrecorded immune exposures were likely present. The donor was CMV seronegative and was included in the group of over 300 seronegative cohort members. A peripheral blood sample was collected from each donor, and TCR beta sequencing was performed on peripheral blood mononuclear cells. Genomic DNA was extracted from the blood cell samples with the Qiagen DNeasy Blood Extraction Kit. Turning to this clone: This clone's antigen is unknown. Base-call qualities are not available, and no considerably larger clone is one nucleotide away.

Receptors were amplified or captured by the immunoSEQ multiplex PCR assay. The multiplex PCR relied on a mix of 60 forward primers for TCR Vbeta segments and 13 reverse primers for TCR Jbeta segments. The CDR3 region of rearranged TCR beta genes was amplified from genomic DNA by a multiplex PCR assay. The amplified TCR beta libraries were sequenced on the Illumina HiSeq System as 87-base-pair reads. As for how the authors treated the data: A later analysis counted some 74 million unique TCR beta chains across the roughly 700 repertoires, and approximately 11 million of these chains were shared by at least two donors. A nearest-neighbor algorithm error-corrected the raw reads and collapsed the reads into unique sequences, merging closely related sequences to remove PCR and sequencing errors. V, D and J gene segments were assigned by aligning CDR3 sequences to IMGT reference sequences. For a sequence to be retained, at least a six-nucleotide match to both a V gene segment and a J gene segment was required. A rearrangement counted as productive if the CDR3 had no stop codons and remained in frame with V and J, and every other rearrangement counted as non-productive. Following IMGT convention, CDR3 was defined as the stretch from the second conserved V-encoded cysteine up to the conserved J-encoded phenylalanine. The earlier analysis of some 580 of the donors excluded any sequence lacking an unambiguous match to a single V gene segment. An earlier analysis of approximately 590 of the donors classified V segments as functional when productive rearrangements were above 56.7% and as segregating when the standard deviation between donors was above 5%. A statistical classification framework was built to diagnose cytomegalovirus status from the catalog of TCR beta chain sequences. In a later analysis, V and J genes were assigned by comparing TCR nucleotide sequences against IMGT/GENE-DB human TR gene sequences. In a later analysis, CDR3 sequences and most-parsimonious VDJ recombination scenarios were assigned using the TCRdist pipeline. In a later analysis, each TCR beta chain was defined by its CDR3 amino acid sequence together with its V-gene family, and reads without a unique V-gene family were excluded. To address suspected cross-contamination and a sequencing artifact, a later analysis removed some 620 highly shared, low-generation-probability nucleotide sequences. In a later analysis, a clonal expansion index was calculated for each public chain from normalized within-repertoire ranks of inferred template counts. In a later analysis, generation probabilities were computed with a VDJ recombination model fitted to out-of-frame rearrangements, and the resulting probabilities were checked against IGoR. Hypergeometric tests were used in a later analysis to score TCR-TCR, TCR-HLA and TCR-CMV co-occurrence, with a repertoire-size bias correction applied to the TCR pairs. A later analysis estimated false discovery rates by permuting HLA or CMV assignments 20 times. In a later analysis, co-occurring TCRs were grouped using DBSCAN, and TCRdist sequence similarity was added for clustering within HLA-allele-positive subsets. Repertoires with fewer than 30,000 or more than 120,000 public chains, plus five repertoires with anomalous nucleotide sharing, were excluded from co-occurrence clustering. Here the immuneACCESS table is served through TCRdb, limited to in-frame sequences with V and J called. Missing clones are a known gap in these copies; in checked studies unresolved V genes cover under half, and the rest lacks a known reason. That table supplies the V and J calls and clone size; D and trimming were determined from the DNA. Present in this sample are around 64,000 clones, about 85% of which were seen just once. The ten largest clonotypes hold roughly a tenth of the sample.

The V and J genes are TRBV6-1 and TRBJ1-1; TRBD1 might be the D gene, on 5 matching bases. The sequence was obtained from a female donor in good health and CMV-seronegative. The sequenced material came from PBMCs. CDR3 sequence: CASSEASGLTEAFF. The DNA sequence is TGTGCCAGCAGTGAAGCTTCAGGGCTCACTGAAGCTTTCTTT.